A selection of T cell receptor beta chains follows, all from one sample in a study of blood T cell repertoires in COVID-19. Only in-frame clones appear in the TCRdb table, and some are missing; sequencing was by immunoSEQ multiplex PCR. Among roughly 35,000 clones listed, roughly 75% were seen once. The sequencing sample was made of peripheral blood. The receptors here all came from a man between 70 and 80 years old with acute or convalescent COVID-19. The CDR3 runs from the conserved cysteine through the conserved F or W. The D gene is left open where the match is weak. A row's size may be missing; if present it is once, few, many or a size class.

size | D | J | V | CDR3 | DNA
- | TRBD1 | TRBJ2-1 | TRBV11-3 | CASSGRTGGNEQFF | TGTGCCAGCAGCGGGCGAACAGGGGGCAATGAGCAGTTCTTC
- | - | TRBJ1-2 | TRBV19 | CASSIEAGNYGYTF | TGTGCCAGTAGTATAGAAGCAGGGAACTATGGCTACACCTTC
- | TRBD1 | TRBJ2-3 | TRBV28 | CASGSPGQALGGTQYF | TGTGCCAGCGGGAGCCCGGGACAGGCCCTGGGTGGTACGCAGTATTTT
once | TRBD1 | TRBJ1-2 | TRBV30 | CAWGRDRPYGYTF | TGTGCCTGGGGGAGGGACAGGCCCTATGGCTACACCTTC
once | TRBD1 | TRBJ1-5 | TRBV30 | CAYSGTGGSYSNQPQHF | TGTGCCTACTCCGGGACAGGGGGGAGCTATAGCAATCAGCCCCAGCATTTT
- | - | TRBJ1-2 | TRBV28 | CASSLGHGSYGYTF | TGTGCCAGCAGCCTTGGGCACGGATCCTATGGCTACACCTTC
- | - | TRBJ1-4 | TRBV3-1/TRBV3-2 | CASSPRGGEKLFF | TGTGCCAGCAGCCCGCGGGGGGGTGAAAAACTGTTTTTT
- | - | TRBJ2-7 | TRBV7-8 | CASSLVAGAIAYEQYF | TGTGCCAGCAGCTTAGTGGCAGGGGCGATCGCCTACGAGCAGTACTTC
- | TRBD2 | TRBJ2-2 | TRBV15 | CATSRASTSGPNTGELFF | TGTGCCACCAGCAGAGCCTCGACTAGCGGGCCGAACACCGGGGAGCTGTTTTTT
- | - | TRBJ2-7 | TRBV6-2/TRBV6-3 | CASSYSRPGTGEQYF | TGTGCCAGCAGTTACTCGCGGCCGGGCACGGGGGAGCAGTACTTC
- | TRBD2 | TRBJ2-7 | TRBV6-2/TRBV6-3 | CASSPRTSGGITYEQYF | TGTGCCAGCAGCCCCAGGACTAGCGGGGGGATAACCTACGAGCAGTACTTC
once | TRBD2 | TRBJ2-7 | TRBV10-3 | CAISETGLGTSGRVREQYF | TGTGCCATCAGTGAGACCGGCTTAGGCACTAGCGGGAGGGTCAGGGAGCAGTACTTC
- | - | TRBJ2-6 | TRBV28 | CASMRTWTVGFLSGANVLTF | TGTGCCAGCATGCGGACCTGGACAGTGGGCTTCTTGTCGGGGGCCAACGTCCTGACTTTC
- | TRBD1 | TRBJ2-3 | TRBV29-1 | CSVAPATGGTDTQYF | TGCAGCGTTGCCCCCGCGACAGGGGGAACAGATACGCAGTATTTT
- | TRBD1 | TRBJ1-2 | TRBV29-1 | CSVGRQGADGYTF | TGCAGCGTTGGTCGGCAGGGGGCTGATGGCTACACCTTC
- | TRBD1 | TRBJ1-1 | TRBV5-5 | CASSFMTGGYTEAFF | TGTGCCAGCAGCTTTATGACAGGGGGCTACACTGAAGCTTTCTTT
- | TRBD1 | TRBJ1-2 | TRBV19 | CASSTNRGHGYTF | TGTGCCAGTAGTACAAACAGGGGGCATGGCTACACCTTC
- | - | TRBJ1-5 | TRBV18 | CASSPGQADQPQHF | TGTGCCAGCTCACCAGGGCAGGCTGATCAGCCCCAGCATTTT
- | TRBD2 | TRBJ2-5 | TRBV3-1/TRBV3-2 | CASSQDKLAVEGETQYF | TGTGCCAGCAGCCAAGATAAGCTAGCGGTAGAGGGAGAGACCCAGTACTTC